This T cell receptor (beta chain) stems from a study of beta chain features in type 1 diabetes. Notes on this clone: Its antigen is not known.

The study reverse transcribed the entire isolated RNA, so it sequenced expressed TCRB transcripts. Clones were read by immunoSEQ multiplex PCR, and TCRdb kept only the in-frame ones, dropping some. The data hold about 170,000 clones, with approximately 8.1% observed a single time. Notes on the study in general: Shorter templates might be favored by PCR, and equally so in patients and in controls. All four CD4+ subsets of Type 1 diabetes patients contained TCRB CDR3s that were moderately but significantly shorter.

Staining for CD45RO/CCR7/CD25/CD127/CD95/CD27 allowed sorting of CD4+ naive, central memory, regulatory and stem cell-like memory cells. Germline-derived CDR1 and CDR2 are SGHTA and FQGNSA. Losses at the gene ends were 8 bases for V and 12 bases for J; bases not matched to a gene: 18. This CDR3 has 15 residues. This sequence originates from a man between 18 and 29 years old with type 1 diabetes. The sequencing input was central memory CD4+ T cells from blood. This chain links TRBV7-2 with TRBJ1-2, with TRBD1 matching over 10 bases. CDR3 coding DNA: TGTGCCAGCTCGGAACAGCCCACGACAGGGGGCAAGGACACCTTC. Protein product: CASSEQPTTGGKDTF.